This T cell receptor (beta chain) was sequenced in a study of blood T cell repertoires in COVID-19. Study details: Samples of COVID-19 (acute and convalescent) were obtained from the United States, Italy and Spain. T cells, B-cell-depleted T cells, or PBMCs provided the cDNA or gDNA that served as material.

Per germline, CDR1 SGHAT and CDR2 FQNNGV. V lost 1 base to trimming and J lost 2 bases, with 12 bases between them. The CDR3 totals 15 residues. Seattle patients were enrolled during active infection and followed longitudinally. Generated by immunoSEQ multiplex PCR, the TCRdb table keeps only in-frame clones and is missing some. The profile covers about 120,000 clones, with 90% appearing a single time and 3.5% to 4.5% taken by the ten largest. The sequencing input was peripheral blood. The chain uses TRBV11-2 and TRBJ2-7; the D gene is possibly TRBD1 (6 bases). The TCR comes from a woman aged 60-75 years with COVID-19, enrolled during active disease. CDR3 amino acids: CASSLVGGLAYEQYF. Written as DNA, the CDR3 is TGTGCCAGCAGCTTAGTTGGGGGCTTGGCCTACGAGCAGTACTTC.